Below, 5 T cell receptor beta chains from the same sample are listed, as sequenced in a study of shared clonotypes between healthy human individuals. Some clones are missing from TCRdb's copy, which holds only in-frame ones; the method was immunoSEQ multiplex PCR. The repertoire has 950,000 to 1,300,000 clones, roughly 80% of them found once; the top ten carry less than 1.5%. Source material: memory CD4+ T cells sorted from blood. This sample's subset: CD45RA-negative fraction. Source of these receptors: a man aged 18-30 years in good health.

The rearrangement joins TRBV4-1 to TRBJ1-2; 7 bases agree with TRBD1. With V trimmed by 0 bases and J by 3 bases, 4 bases remained unmatched. The CDR3 has 15 residues. Germline V gene sequence: CDR1 MGHRA, CDR2 YSYEKL. In nucleotides, the CDR3 is TGCGCCAGCAGCCAAGAGGAGGGGGCGTACTATGGCTACACCTTC. Protein sequence: CASSQEEGAYYGYTF.

The rearrangement links TRBV20-1 to TRBJ2-1; D is possibly TRBD1 (5 bases). The V end was cut by 2 bases, the J end by 11 bases, with 10 bases between. Germline assignment: CDR1 DFQATT and CDR2 SNEGSKA (reference sequence). This CDR3 comprises 11 residues. CDR3 sequence (DNA): TGCAGTGCTAGAAAGGGGCCCAAGCAGTTCTTC. Translated: CSARKGPKQFF.

This clone has just one count. This CDR3 is also generated by other DNA sequences in the sample. The genes are TRBV5-1 and TRBJ1-6, with 9 bases aligning to TRBD1. The CDR3 runs to 15 residues. V shed 0 bases, J shed 10 bases, and the junction held 5 bases outside the gene matches. CDR1 and CDR2 (germline): SGHRS, YFSETQ. The CDR3 reads CASSLAGTGNSPLHF. The CDR3 nucleotides are TGCGCCAGCAGCTTGGCCGGGACAGGGAACTCACCCCTCCACTTT.

The chain combines TRBV9 with TRBJ2-5; TRBD2 matches 9 bases. V was pared by 2 bases and J by 4 bases, with 3 bases of the junction left unmatched. The germline V gene has CDR1 SGDLS and CDR2 YYNGEE. The CDR3 runs 14 residues. The CDR3 DNA reads as TGTGCCAGCAGCGTGGGGACTAGCACAGAGACCCAGTACTTC. It translates to CASSVGTSTETQYF. Together with reference TRBV9 and TRBJ2-5, the CDR3 gives the full variable domain: DSGVTQTPKHLITATGQRVTLRCSPRSGDLSVYWYQQSLDQGLQFLIQYYNGEERAKGNILERFSAQQFPDLHSELNLSSLELGDSALYFCASSVGTSTETQYFGPGTRLLVL.

As DNA, the CDR3 is TGTGCCAGCAGGCCAGGAGGCTACACCTTC. Translation: CASRPGGYTF. The rearrangement links TRBV6-4 to TRBJ1-2; D is ambiguous. Germline V CDR1 and CDR2: MRHNA, SNTAGT. This CDR3 contains 10 residues. V lost 6 bases, J lost 8 bases, and 7 bases lay in between.